The 21 T cell receptor beta chains in this list originate from one sample, sequenced in a study of blood T cell repertoires in COVID-19 (dated by TCRdb to 2019 to 2021). The library relied on the immunoSEQ multiplex PCR assay. TCRdb took this table from immuneACCESS and kept in-frame rearrangements with V and J called. Such tables lack part of the clones; where checked against another copy, unresolved V genes explain under half of the gap, and the rest is unexplained. For this sample there are some 190,000 clones; about 84% appear just once. In total, the top ten clones hold about 20% of the sample. The sequenced material came from peripheral blood. The source of these receptors is a person aged 70 to 85 with COVID-19, enrolled during active disease.

This chain connects TRBV28 to TRBJ1-2, with 11 bases lining up with TRBD1. Germline lookup yields CDR1 MDHEN and CDR2 SYDVKM. This CDR3 has 14 residues. With 3 bases clipped from V and 8 bases from J, the junction kept 5 bases outside the gene matches. Written as DNA, the CDR3 is TGTGCCAGCAGTTTGAGGACAGGGGGCAGGGGCTACACCTTC. This sequence encodes CASSLRTGGRGYTF.

CDR3 nucleotides: TGTGCCACCTCCTGGACTAGCGGAGGTAGCACAGATACGCAGTATTTT. Translated, it gives CATSWTSGGSTDTQYF. This chain uses TRBV19 with TRBJ2-3; 10 bases are a match to TRBD2. Germline CDR1 reads LNHDA; CDR2 reads SQIVND (reference sequence). The CDR3 has 16 residues. V lost 10 bases to trimming and J lost 0 bases; unmatched junction nucleotides: 10. Full variable domain (missing parts from reference TRBV19 and TRBJ2-3): DGGITQSPKYLFRKEGQNVTLSCEQNLNHDAMYWYRQDPGQGLRLIYYSQIVNDFQKGDIAEGYSVSREKKESFPLTVTSAQKNPTAFYLCATSWTSGGSTDTQYFGPGTRLTVL.

This clone was counted a few times. V and J are TRBV29-1 and TRBJ1-1; no reliable D call. V was pared by 8 bases and J by 4 bases, with 17 bases between. Germline V gene lookup returns CDR1 SQVTM and CDR2 ANQGSEA. The CDR3 spans 13 residues. The CDR3 region has the DNA TGCAGCTTCTCCGCCCTAGTCTCCACTGAAGCTTTCTTT. Protein sequence: CSFSALVSTEAFF.

The chain combines TRBV19 with TRBJ1-1; 8 bases are shared with TRBD1. V lost 5 bases, J lost 6 bases, and 8 bases stayed unmatched. This CDR3 has 14 amino acids. Germline values: CDR1 LNHDA, CDR2 SQIVND (reference sequence). The CDR3 here is CASSYTGGDSEAFF. In nucleotides, the CDR3 is TGTGCCAGTAGTTATACAGGGGGGGACTCTGAAGCTTTCTTT.

This clone is a singleton in its sample. The chain joins TRBV5-4 to TRBJ1-5, with a tentative D call TRBD1 (5 bases). CDR3 length: 15 residues. Trimming shortened V by 4 bases and J by 5 bases, and 16 bases separated the two germline ends. Germline CDR1 and CDR2: SGHNT and YYREEE (reference sequence). The CDR3 coding sequence is TGTGCCAGCAGCCCAACGGCGGGGCGAGATCAGCCCCAGCATTTT. Protein: CASSPTAGRDQPQHF. The full variable domain, rest sourced from reference TRBV5-4 and TRBJ1-5, is ETGVTQSPTHLIKTRGQQVTLRCSSQSGHNTVSWYQQALGQGPQFIFQYYREEENGRGNFPPRFSGLQFPNYSSELNVNALELDDSALYLCASSPTAGRDQPQHFGDGTRLSIL.

V is TRBV30 and J is TRBJ1-4; tentatively, D is TRBD1 (6 bases). CDR3 length: 13 residues. Deletions cut 0 bases from V and 8 bases from J, with 10 bases between. Per germline, CDR1 GTSNPN and CDR2 SVGIG (reference sequence). The CDR3: CAWSVQGQEKLFF. The CDR3 nucleotides read TGTGCCTGGAGTGTACAGGGACAAGAAAAACTGTTTTTT.

The J gene is TRBJ1-5, the V gene TRBV19; D is unresolved. This CDR3 has 15 residues. Trimming took off 3 bases at V and 3 bases at J, with 12 bases between the two ends. CDR1 is LNHDA, CDR2 SQIVND, per germline (reference sequence). The CDR3 DNA sequence: TGTGCCAGTAGTATCAGGCCCGATACCAATCAGCCCCAGCATTTT. It is translated as CASSIRPDTNQPQHF.

The chain employs TRBV10-3 and TRBJ1-3, with TRBD1 matching over 7 bases. CDR1 and CDR2 (germline): ENHRY, SYGVKD. With 10 bases clipped from V and 2 bases from J, the junction kept 17 bases outside the gene matches. The CDR3 spans 17 residues. The CDR3, as DNA: TGTGCCACCGAAACTAGGGGGACAGTGAAGACTGGAAACACCATATATTTT. Amino acids: CATETRGTVKTGNTIYF.

This chain links TRBV13 with TRBJ2-7; TRBD1 is a possible D gene (6 bases). The ends were cut back, 8 bases at V and 2 bases at J, with 16 bases in the middle. The CDR3 totals 14 residues. The germline gives CDR1 PRHDT, CDR2 FYEKMQ (reference sequence). This chain's CDR3 is CASSLSGDPYEQYF. CDR3 nucleotide sequence: TGTGCCAGCTCCTTATCAGGGGATCCCTACGAGCAGTACTTC.

The chain links TRBV7-5 to TRBJ2-7; whether TRBD1, the table's D call, matches the DNA was not checked. TRBV7-5 constitutes a pseudogene. This CDR3 is 14 amino acids long. The CDR3 sequence: CVRKTGTDLYEQYF. The CDR3 DNA reads as TGTGTCAGAAAGACCGGGACAGATCTCTACGAGCAGTACTTC.

The chain links TRBV11-3 to TRBJ2-1; 10 nucleotides align to TRBD2. There are 17 residues in the CDR3. Germline V gene data show CDR1 as SGHNT and CDR2 as YENEEA. V dropped 4 bases and J dropped 9; count of bases not matched to a gene: 15. CDR3: CASSSPLGLAGEGEQFF. In DNA, the CDR3 is TGTGCCAGCAGCTCCCCATTGGGGCTAGCGGGAGAGGGTGAGCAGTTCTTC.

This clone showed up just a few times. The V gene is TRBV2, the J gene TRBJ2-5; D perhaps matches TRBD1 (5 bases). The CDR3 totals 14 residues. Germline CDR1 SNHLY, CDR2 FYNNEI. V was shortened by 6 bases and J by 5 bases, with 16 bases between the two germline ends. The CDR3: CASSKADSLETQYF. The DNA for the CDR3 is TGTGCCAGCAGCAAAGCCGACAGCCTTGAGACCCAGTACTTC.

The genes are TRBV24-1 and TRBJ1-5; D gene ambiguous. The CDR3 spans 12 residues. The germline gives CDR1 KGHDR, CDR2 SFDVKD. V lost 7 bases and J 1 base, leaving 4 bases between the germline ends. The CDR3 DNA reads TGTGCCACCAGCCAGAGCAATCAGCCCCAGCATTTT. Protein product: CATSQSNQPQHF.

V and J are TRBV11-1 and TRBJ2-7; possible D gene TRBD1, 5 bases. V was pared by 3 bases and J by 6 bases, with 9 bases between. The germline CDR1 and CDR2 sequences are SGHAT and FQDESV (reference sequence). The CDR3 sequence is 12 residues long. CDR3 amino acids: CASSFGRAEQYF. The CDR3 nucleotides read TGTGCCAGCAGCTTCGGCAGGGCCGAGCAGTACTTC.

This clone was seen more than once but under ten times. The V call is TRBV6-2 or TRBV6-3, the J call TRBJ1-2; the D gene is possibly TRBD1 (6 bases). The V end was cut by 2 bases, the J end by 1 base, with 14 bases between. Germline V CDR1 and CDR2: MNHEY, SVGEGT. This CDR3 has 16 amino acids. CDR3 region: CASSYDPGQHNYGYTF. The CDR3 DNA reads TGTGCCAGCAGTTACGACCCTGGACAGCATAACTATGGCTACACCTTC.

This clone occurred once. This chain uses TRBV5-1 with TRBJ2-7, with 14 bases identical to TRBD2. Germline lookup yields CDR1 SGHRS and CDR2 YFSETQ. This CDR3 has 15 residues. The J segment lost 5 bases and the V segment lost 4 bases, leaving 5 bases of the junction unmatched. In nucleotides, the CDR3 is TGCGCCAGCAGCAACGGGACTAGCGGGAGAAACGAGCAGTACTTC. This encodes CASSNGTSGRNEQYF. The full variable domain, with the rest looked up from reference TRBV5-1 and TRBJ2-7, is KAGVTQTPRYLIKTRGQQVTLSCSPISGHRSVSWYQQTPGQGLQFLFEYFSETQRNKGNFPGRFSGRQFSNSRSEMNVSTLELGDSALYLCASSNGTSGRNEQYFGPGTRLTVT.

DNA of the CDR3: TGTGCCAGCAGCCAAGATCTAGAGGGGGCAGCGATGCATTCGAACACTGAAGCTTTCTTT. It translates to CASSQDLEGAAMHSNTEAFF. The genes are TRBV14 and TRBJ1-1, with 7 nucleotides matching TRBD1. Trimming took 0 bases from V and 1 from J; bases not matched to a gene: 17. This CDR3 spans 20 amino acids. The germline CDR1 and CDR2 sequences are SGHDN and FVKESK.

The rearrangement links TRBV28 to TRBJ1-6; D is ambiguous. This CDR3 spans 15 amino acids. Trimming shortened V by 7 bases and J by 7 bases, and 17 bases separated the two germline ends. Germline-derived CDR1 and CDR2 are MDHEN and SYDVKM. The CDR3 loop is CASTPMGVPNSPLHF. The CDR3 DNA reads as TGTGCCAGCACCCCAATGGGCGTACCAAATTCACCCCTCCACTTT.

The chain uses TRBV5-1 and TRBJ2-2; TRBD2 is a possible D gene (5 bases). The CDR3 is 16 residues long. From germline, CDR1 is SGHRS and CDR2 YFSETQ. V was shortened by 3 bases and J by 4 bases, with 16 bases between the two germline ends. The CDR3 here is CASSSGLTVGTGELFF. The CDR3 DNA sequence: TGCGCCAGCAGCTCTGGACTTACCGTGGGCACCGGGGAGCTGTTTTTT.

This clone was counted only a few times. The V and J genes are TRBV15 and TRBJ2-1, with D unclear. There are 15 residues in the CDR3. With 2 bases removed from V and 7 bases from J, the gap between germline ends came to 15 bases. In germline, CDR1 is LNHNV, CDR2 YYDKDF (reference sequence). This chain's CDR3 is CATSRYPNDWNEQFF. The CDR3 DNA sequence: TGTGCCACCAGCAGATACCCCAACGACTGGAATGAGCAGTTCTTC.

V gene TRBV7-2 combines with J gene TRBJ2-7; D gene ambiguous. V was pared by 2 bases and J by 5 bases, with 7 bases between. There are 12 residues in the CDR3. The germline CDR1 and CDR2 sequences are SGHTA and FQGNSA. The CDR3 sequence is CASSLNFHEQYF. The CDR3 DNA follows: TGTGCCAGCAGCTTAAACTTCCACGAGCAGTACTTC.